This paragraph covers one TCR beta chain sequence. What it recognizes is unknown. This sample is drawn from a study of early T cells in non-severe SARS-CoV-2 infection. Study results and limitations: In VDJdb matching, anti-spike CD8 responses were favored while private and CD4 specificities went missing.

Individual cDNA molecules were tagged with unique molecular identifiers, the study reported. In TCRdb, the 5' RACE reads were re-called with MiXCR into one record per CDR3 protein. The data show more than 50,000 distinct CDR3 sequences, around 9.1% seen once. V was shortened by 1 base and J by 1 base, with 7 bases between the two germline ends. The CDR3 covers 14 residues. Per the germline V gene, CDR1 is SGHTA and CDR2 is FQGNSA. This TCR derives from an adult who was a healthcare worker with PCR-confirmed SARS-CoV-2 infection or an uninfected control (not recorded which). The sequenced sample was whole blood. V gene TRBV7-2 combines with J gene TRBJ2-5; D possibly corresponds to TRBD2 (6 bases). The DNA of the CDR3 is TGTGCCAGCAGCTTAGGCGGGATCCAAGAGACCCAGTACTTC. Residues: CASSLGGIQETQYF.